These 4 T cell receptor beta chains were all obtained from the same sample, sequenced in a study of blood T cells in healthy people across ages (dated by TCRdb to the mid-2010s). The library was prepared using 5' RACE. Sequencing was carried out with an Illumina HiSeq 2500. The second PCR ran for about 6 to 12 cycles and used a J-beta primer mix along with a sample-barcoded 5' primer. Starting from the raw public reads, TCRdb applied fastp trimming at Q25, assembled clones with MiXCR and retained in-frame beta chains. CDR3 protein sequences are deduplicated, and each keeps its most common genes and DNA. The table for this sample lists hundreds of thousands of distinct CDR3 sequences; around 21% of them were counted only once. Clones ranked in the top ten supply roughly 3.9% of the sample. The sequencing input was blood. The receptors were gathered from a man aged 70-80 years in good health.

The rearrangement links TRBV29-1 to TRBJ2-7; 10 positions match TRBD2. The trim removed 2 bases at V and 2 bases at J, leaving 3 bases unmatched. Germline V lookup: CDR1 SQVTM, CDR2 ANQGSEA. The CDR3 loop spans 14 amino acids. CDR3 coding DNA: TGCAGCGTTGAAAGGACTAGCGGCACCTACGAGCAGTACTTC. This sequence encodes CSVERTSGTYEQYF.

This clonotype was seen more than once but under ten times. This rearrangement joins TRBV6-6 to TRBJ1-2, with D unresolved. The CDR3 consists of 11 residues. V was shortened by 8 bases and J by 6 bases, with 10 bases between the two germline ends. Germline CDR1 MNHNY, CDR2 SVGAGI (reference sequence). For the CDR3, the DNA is TGTGCCAGCGCCCGGGGAGATGGCTACACCTTC. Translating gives CASARGDGYTF.

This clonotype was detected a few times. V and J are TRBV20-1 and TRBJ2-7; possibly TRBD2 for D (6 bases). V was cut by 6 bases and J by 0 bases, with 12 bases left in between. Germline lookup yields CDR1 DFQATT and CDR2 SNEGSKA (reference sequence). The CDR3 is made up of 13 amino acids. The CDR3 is CSAGTPFSYEQYF. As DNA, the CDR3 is TGCAGTGCCGGGACTCCATTCTCCTACGAGCAGTACTTC.

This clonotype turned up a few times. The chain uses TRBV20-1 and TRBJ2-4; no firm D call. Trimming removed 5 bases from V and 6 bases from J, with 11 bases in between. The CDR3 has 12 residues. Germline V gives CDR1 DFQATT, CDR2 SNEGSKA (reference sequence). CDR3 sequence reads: CSAGPTINIQYF. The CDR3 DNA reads TGCAGTGCTGGTCCCACGATAAACATTCAGTACTTC.